Listed below are T cell receptor beta chains from one sample, sequenced in a study of STAT5B mutations in CD4+ large granular lymphocyte leukemia. The protocol was immunoSEQ multiplex PCR, while the TCRdb copy is restricted to in-frame clones and leaves out a portion. Here the sample spans more than 30,000 clones, around 70% being singletons. The specimen was CD4+ T cells from blood buffy coats. These receptors came from a human donor in good health. Both conserved end residues are trimmed from each CDR3.

j_call: TRBJ2-7; v_call: TRBV7-9; cdr3_aa: ASSSGPGQLF
j_call: TRBJ1-3; v_call: TRBV7-9; cdr3_aa: ASSLRTENTIY
j_call: TRBJ1-3; v_call: TRBV19; cdr3_aa: ASTQGAGSSGNTIY
j_call: TRBJ2-2; v_call: TRBV2; cdr3_aa: ASSPMGLAGDPDTGELF
j_call: TRBJ1-5; v_call: TRBV11-2; cdr3_aa: ASSQGDQPQH
j_call: TRBJ1-1; v_call: TRBV18; cdr3_aa: ASSPLEGSGNTEAF
j_call: TRBJ2-7; v_call: TRBV7-7; cdr3_aa: ASSPRTGEQY
j_call: TRBJ1-2; v_call: TRBV9; cdr3_aa: ASSAHLEDGYT
j_call: TRBJ1-4; v_call: TRBV5-4; cdr3_aa: ASSFGGNEKLF
j_call: TRBJ2-7; v_call: TRBV6-5; cdr3_aa: ASSLTGTGGYEQY
j_call: TRBJ1-5; v_call: TRBV5-5; cdr3_aa: ASSPEDPSAVNQPQH
j_call: TRBJ2-3; v_call: TRBV27; cdr3_aa: ASGLLTSTDTQY
j_call: TRBJ2-7; v_call: TRBV6-1; cdr3_aa: ASSEFSQAYEQY
j_call: TRBJ2-5; v_call: TRBV5-1; cdr3_aa: ASSTGTSYQETQY
j_call: TRBJ2-3; v_call: TRBV10-3; cdr3_aa: ASGRGRTDTQY
j_call: TRBJ1-2; v_call: TRBV6-5; cdr3_aa: ASSYQDSNYGYT
j_call: TRBJ2-2; v_call: TRBV5-5; cdr3_aa: ASSATFRDRVRDGELF
j_call: TRBJ2-1; v_call: TRBV27; cdr3_aa: ASSSWDREQF
j_call: TRBJ1-1; v_call: TRBV7-8; cdr3_aa: ASSLVMGGLKAF
j_call: TRBJ1-5; v_call: TRBV11-2; cdr3_aa: ASSSLQGTNQPQH
j_call: TRBJ2-1; v_call: TRBV28; cdr3_aa: ASVRDQIPYNEQF
j_call: TRBJ2-3; v_call: TRBV2; cdr3_aa: ASNRTSGGTDTQY
j_call: TRBJ2-7; v_call: TRBV7-2; cdr3_aa: ASSRGDTRYEQY
j_call: TRBJ2-2; v_call: TRBV9; cdr3_aa: ASSAGQNTGELF
j_call: TRBJ1-4; v_call: TRBV18; cdr3_aa: ASLEGSNEKLF
j_call: TRBJ2-1; v_call: TRBV15; cdr3_aa: ATSRLPWGTYNEQF
j_call: TRBJ1-1; v_call: TRBV5-6; cdr3_aa: ASSFYTDFNTEAF
j_call: TRBJ2-5; v_call: TRBV6-1; cdr3_aa: ASSEKAGGRSTETQY
j_call: TRBJ1-2; v_call: TRBV9; cdr3_aa: ASSVVGSTNYGYT
j_call: TRBJ1-1; v_call: TRBV7-2; cdr3_aa: ASSVDTEAF
j_call: TRBJ1-2; v_call: TRBV6-1; cdr3_aa: ASSLRTGPYGYT
j_call: TRBJ1-1; v_call: TRBV15; cdr3_aa: ATSRESGTGMNTEAF
j_call: TRBJ2-3; v_call: TRBV19; cdr3_aa: ASSMVWDTQY
j_call: TRBJ2-7; v_call: TRBV11-2; cdr3_aa: ASSSWTEQY
j_call: TRBJ2-3; v_call: TRBV9; cdr3_aa: ASSVGQGNNQYTDTQY
j_call: TRBJ2-3; v_call: TRBV13; cdr3_aa: ASSLVSRARTDTQY
j_call: TRBJ1-4; v_call: TRBV6-1; cdr3_aa: ASHQGKWEKLF
j_call: TRBJ2-6; v_call: TRBV7-8; cdr3_aa: AQQGGSGANVLT
j_call: TRBJ1-2; v_call: TRBV19; cdr3_aa: ASSLQGGGGYT
j_call: TRBJ1-2; v_call: TRBV5-5; cdr3_aa: ASSLQGAGRSGYT
j_call: TRBJ2-7; v_call: TRBV7-2; cdr3_aa: ASSSSGGSLGSYEQY
j_call: TRBJ2-5; v_call: TRBV11-2; cdr3_aa: ASSLGQGGRSQETQY
j_call: TRBJ1-3; v_call: TRBV18; cdr3_aa: ASSPKSARSGNTIY
j_call: TRBJ2-7; v_call: TRBV27; cdr3_aa: ASSSWGQNYEQY
j_call: TRBJ2-5; v_call: TRBV18; cdr3_aa: ASSPQGGLETQY
j_call: TRBJ2-5; v_call: TRBV18; cdr3_aa: ASSPPGTRGETQY
j_call: TRBJ2-7; v_call: TRBV11-2; cdr3_aa: ASTLHPYEQY
j_call: TRBJ1-2; v_call: TRBV10-2; cdr3_aa: ASSESTGASGYT
j_call: TRBJ1-1; v_call: TRBV9; cdr3_aa: ASSVGDAPILNTEAF
j_call: TRBJ2-2; v_call: TRBV5-4; cdr3_aa: ASSLENGQNTGELF
j_call: TRBJ1-1; v_call: TRBV10-3; cdr3_aa: AISELPIGTVNTEAF
j_call: TRBJ1-3; v_call: TRBV5-6; cdr3_aa: ASHPRRGNTIY
j_call: TRBJ1-5; v_call: TRBV5-6; cdr3_aa: ASSYGQGGNQPQH
j_call: TRBJ1-5; v_call: TRBV30; cdr3_aa: AWSDSNQPQH
j_call: TRBJ2-5; v_call: TRBV9; cdr3_aa: ASSTSGGALETQY